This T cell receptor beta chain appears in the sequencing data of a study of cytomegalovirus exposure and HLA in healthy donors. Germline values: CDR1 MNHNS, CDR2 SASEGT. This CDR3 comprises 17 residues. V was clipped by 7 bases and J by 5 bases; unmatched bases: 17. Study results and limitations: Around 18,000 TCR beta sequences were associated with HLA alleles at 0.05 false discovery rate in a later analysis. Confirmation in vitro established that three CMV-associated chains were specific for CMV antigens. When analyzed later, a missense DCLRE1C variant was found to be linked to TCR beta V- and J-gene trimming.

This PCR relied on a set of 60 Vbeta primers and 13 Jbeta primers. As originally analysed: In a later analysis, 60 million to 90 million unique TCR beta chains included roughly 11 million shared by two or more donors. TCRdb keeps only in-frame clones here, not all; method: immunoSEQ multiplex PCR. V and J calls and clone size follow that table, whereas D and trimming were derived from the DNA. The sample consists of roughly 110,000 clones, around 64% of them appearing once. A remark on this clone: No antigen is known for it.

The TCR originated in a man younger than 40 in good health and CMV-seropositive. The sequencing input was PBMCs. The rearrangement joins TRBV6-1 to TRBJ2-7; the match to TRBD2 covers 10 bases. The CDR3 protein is CASTEGFSGGPLNEQYF. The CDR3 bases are TGTGCCAGCACTGAGGGGTTTAGCGGGGGGCCCCTCAACGAGCAGTACTTC.